The rows below give T cell receptor beta chains drawn from one sample of a study of chemoradiotherapy in HPV16-positive cancers. Using immunoSEQ multiplex PCR, the repertoire was profiled, and TCRdb retains in-frame clones only, with some absent. The top ten hold under 1.5% of the sample, which has under 15,000 clones, about 72% seen once. Collection took place from a patient who underwent chemoradiotherapy. These receptors were collected from a human donor with HPV-associated anogenital cancer. Each CDR3 is given without its conserved first and last residue. Each record gives: V gene, J gene, CDR3 protein.

>TRBV7-8|TRBJ2-2
ASSISSVGLF
>TRBV18|TRBJ2-3
ASSLGRYTDTQY
>TRBV28|TRBJ2-7
ASSAPGAPSYEQY
>TRBV5-6|TRBJ1-1
ASREGQLNTEAF
>TRBV6-5|TRBJ1-2
ASSSQGIYGYT
>TRBV19|TRBJ1-5
ASSIGTGTNQPQH
>TRBV19|TRBJ1-1
ASSPRTGGTGNTEAF
>TRBV2|TRBJ1-1
ASRRLNTEAF
>TRBV30|TRBJ1-1
AWSLRTGGNTEAF
>TRBV4-3|TRBJ1-1
ASSQVENTEAF
>TRBV7-2|TRBJ2-1
ASSPLVGGGNEQF
>TRBV7-6|TRBJ1-1
ASSPNPGTGNMNTEAF
>TRBV6-1|TRBJ1-1
ASSEFGAKVDEAF
>TRBV6-5|TRBJ2-7
ASSSRPYEQY
>TRBV11-2|TRBJ2-2
ASSPAAKNTGELF
>TRBV7-9|TRBJ2-7
ASSLEGIREQY
>TRBV4-2|TRBJ1-5
ASSQGTPSGGLNQPQH
>TRBV2|TRBJ1-5
ASSAEQPYSNQPQH